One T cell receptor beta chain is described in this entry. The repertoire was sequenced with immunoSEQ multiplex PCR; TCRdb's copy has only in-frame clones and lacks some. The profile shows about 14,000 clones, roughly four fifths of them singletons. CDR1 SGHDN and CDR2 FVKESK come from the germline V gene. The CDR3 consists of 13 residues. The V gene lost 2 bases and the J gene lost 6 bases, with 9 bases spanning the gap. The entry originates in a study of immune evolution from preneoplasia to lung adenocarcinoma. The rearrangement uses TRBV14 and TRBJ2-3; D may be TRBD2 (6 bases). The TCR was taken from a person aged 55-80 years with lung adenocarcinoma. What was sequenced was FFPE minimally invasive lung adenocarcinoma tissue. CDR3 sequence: CASSQQEGDTQYF. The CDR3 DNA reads TGTGCCAGCAGCCAACAGGAGGGGGATACGCAGTATTTT. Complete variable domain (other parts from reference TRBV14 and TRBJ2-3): EAGVTQFPSHSVIEKGQTVTLRCDPISGHDNLYWYRRVMGKEIKFLLHFVKESKQDESGMPNNRFLAERTGGTYSTLKVQPAELEDSGVYFCASSQQEGDTQYFGPGTRLTVL.